This TCR beta chain was retrieved from a study of cytomegalovirus exposure and HLA in healthy donors (TCRdb year 2017). Regarding the research as a whole: According to an earlier analysis of a few hundred of the donors, about 190 million T cells yielded 100 million or so unique TCR beta sequences and more than 250 Gb of sequence data. An early release covering just under 650 HLA-typed donors comprised about 300 gigabases of sequencing data and approximately 85 million unique TCR sequences. Of the 398 genotyped donors, roughly 80% fell in the genetic ancestry cluster associated with self-reported Caucasian donors. The study aimed to test whether cataloging public T cell receptors could reveal signatures of past pathogen exposure. The study profiled the T cell repertoires of hundreds of subjects by immunosequencing and related them to cytomegalovirus serostatus. A separate validation cohort of 100 to 150 different subjects was used in addition to the approximately 670-subject first cohort. High-throughput TCR immunosequencing, statistical association of individual TCRs with disease status, and machine learning were combined to predict cytomegalovirus infection status. A later analysis re-analyzed previously published TCR beta repertoires from 550 to 700 donors and added high-resolution HLA genotyping to study TCR occurrence patterns. The later analysis used no new phenotypic data to find candidate immune exposures, relying instead on TCR beta sequences and their occurrence across donors. In an earlier analysis of over 550 of the donors, high-throughput TCR beta sequencing was used to judge whether each TCR beta V gene segment behaved as functional or pseudogenic. Donor age, sex, ethnicity and CMV serostatus were compiled alongside the repertoire data. A later genetic analysis used genome-wide SNP genotypes for about 65% of the roughly 700 donors, treating that subset as a discovery cohort. All discovery cohort repertoires had been generated using a single sequencing platform. Class I and class II HLA loci were covered by the typing at four-digit resolution. Typing coverage varied by locus: roughly 629-640 donors for A, B, C, DRB1 and DQB1; approximately 500 for DQA1; about 590 for DPA1; roughly 450 for DPB1. Roughly five DR-DQ haplotypes were handled as single units for association and clustering because linkage in the cohort was strong. Across approximately 400 genotyped donors of the cohort, an average of approximately 220,000 unique TCR beta nucleotide sequences per donor were sequenced, and 15% to 20% of those sequences were non-productive.

There are 15 amino acids in the CDR3, from cysteine to phenylalanine inclusive. Just CDR3 DNA is preserved here, 45 bases in frame from base 1. CDR1 and CDR2 were assigned from the germline V gene as SNHLY and FYNNEI. Trimming removed 8 bases from V and 2 bases from J; the gene matches leave 7 bases unexplained. As to this clone: It lacks a known antigen. The record has no base qualities; no much larger clone is one base away.

The cohort consisted of approximately 690 healthy bone marrow donors. At the time of sampling, every cohort member was nominally healthy, though immune exposures that went unrecorded were likely present. The donor tested CMV seronegative, placing the donor among the 350 to 400 seronegative members of the cohort. Each donor provided a peripheral blood sample, and peripheral blood mononuclear cells were used for TCR beta sequencing. The Qiagen DNeasy Blood Extraction Kit was used to extract genomic DNA from the blood cell samples. The method was the immunoSEQ multiplex PCR assay. The multiplex PCR relied on a mix of 60 forward primers for TCR Vbeta segments and 13 reverse primers for TCR Jbeta segments. Amplification of the CDR3 region of rearranged TCR beta genes was performed with a multiplex PCR assay on genomic DNA. The amplified TCR beta libraries were sequenced on the Illumina HiSeq System as 87-base-pair reads. The source study handled its data this way. Across the roughly 600 repertoires, a later analysis counted 78 million or so unique TCR beta chains, around 11 million of which were shared by at least two donors. Raw reads were error-corrected and collapsed into unique sequences by a nearest-neighbor algorithm in which closely related sequences were merged to remove PCR and sequencing errors. To assign V, D and J gene segments, CDR3 sequences were aligned to IMGT reference sequences. Each retained sequence needed at least a six-nucleotide match to both a V gene segment and a J gene segment. A rearrangement counted as productive if the CDR3 had no stop codons and remained in frame with V and J, and every other rearrangement counted as non-productive. Following IMGT convention, CDR3 was defined as the stretch from the second conserved V-encoded cysteine to the conserved J-encoded phenylalanine. The earlier analysis of a few hundred of the donors excluded any sequence lacking an unambiguous match to a single V gene segment. In an earlier analysis of almost 600 of the donors, a V segment was called functional when productive rearrangements were above 56.7%, and segregating when the standard deviation between donors exceeded 5%. To diagnose cytomegalovirus status from the catalog of TCR beta chain sequences, a statistical classification framework was built. V and J gene assignment, in a later analysis, came from comparing TCR nucleotide sequences with IMGT/GENE-DB human TR gene sequences. A later analysis assigned CDR3 sequences and most-parsimonious VDJ recombination scenarios with the TCRdist pipeline. A later analysis defined each TCR beta chain by its CDR3 amino acid sequence plus V-gene family, and excluded reads lacking a unique V-gene family. A later analysis removed 550 to 700 highly shared, low-generation-probability nucleotide sequences to deal with suspected cross-contamination and a sequencing artifact. In a later analysis, a clonal expansion index was calculated for each public chain from normalized within-repertoire ranks of inferred template counts. A later analysis computed generation probabilities with a VDJ recombination model fitted to out-of-frame rearrangements, and checked the results against IGoR. In a later analysis, hypergeometric tests were used to score TCR-TCR, TCR-HLA and TCR-CMV co-occurrence, with a repertoire-size bias correction applied to TCR pairs. A later analysis estimated false discovery rates by permuting HLA or CMV assignments 20 times. In a later analysis, co-occurring TCRs were grouped using DBSCAN, with TCRdist sequence similarity added in when clustering inside HLA-allele-positive subsets. Repertoires with fewer than 30,000 or more than 120,000 public chains, plus five repertoires with anomalous nucleotide sharing, were excluded from co-occurrence clustering. This immuneACCESS table, as held by TCRdb, lists in-frame sequences with V and J called but not all clones. Of the missing ones, under half trace to an unresolved V gene in checked studies; the others have no known cause. The V and J calls and clone size are taken from that table; D and trimming were inferred from the DNA. A total of tens of thousands of clones appear in this sample, 65% to 85% of them only once. The ten biggest clones cover approximately 3% of the sample.

The study at large found these results: Strong co-occurrence of HLA alleles, especially DR and DQ, made assigning TCR associations to individual alleles difficult. In a later analysis, the rate of TCR association differed among HLA loci, with DRB1 alleles having the most associated TCRs and HLA-C alleles having the fewest. Some IMGT-functional V segments, including TRBV6-2 and TRBV6-3, could not be told apart with the 87-base-pair reads, so those segments were excluded. Most CMV-associated TCR beta chains appeared to be HLA-restricted in a later analysis, and the HLA associations seemed to be driven largely by CMV exposure. Because counts were too low, about 15 rarely observed V segments, including chromosome 9 orphons, were left out of the earlier analysis of 587 of the donors. A cluster of highly shared sequence variants was judged likely to represent a technical artifact of the sequencing pipeline. CMV serostatus was the only immune exposure information available for the cohort. Linkage disequilibrium might explain the correlated functional status among segregating V segments, but an unknown experimental factor could not be ruled out. A later genetic analysis reported fewer N-insertions in productive TCRs among donors in an Asian-associated ancestry cluster than the roughly 650-donor mean. In this cohort, only TCR beta chains were sequenced, and detectable features were limited by the absence of alpha or paired-chain data. A further reported finding was that TCR beta sequences accurately predicted the HLA-A and HLA-B alleles for most subjects in the first cohort. Specific HLA alleles were associated with over 15,000 TCR beta sequences at a false discovery rate of 0.05 in a later analysis. The study listed approximately 160 TCR beta chains as associated with cytomegalovirus. Three of the identified cytomegalovirus-associated TCR beta chains were confirmed in vitro to be specific for cytomegalovirus antigens. In an earlier analysis of approximately 600 of the donors, most TCR beta V segments were observed in productive rearrangements about 87% or about 30% of the time, broadly matching IMGT annotations. While some public TCRs were present in many individuals, most TCR sequences turned up only very rarely across donors. The presence/absence analyses assumed that sequencing depth was roughly uniform across donors, and that assumption may not be true. A later analysis reported that several top co-occurrence clusters appeared linked to parvovirus B19, influenza, CMV and Epstein-Barr virus. The classifier was reported to diagnose cytomegalovirus status with high specificity and sensitivity in both the original cohort and the validation cohort. It was suggested by the authors that the approach could potentially be generalized to other disease states and immunological phenotypes. An association between a missense DCLRE1C variant and V-gene and J-gene trimming of TCR beta chains was found in a later genetic analysis and replicated in an independent cohort. A later analysis found that HLA-associated TCR beta chains were more clonally expanded and had lower generation probabilities than equally common non-associated chains. Because HLA typing was missing for some donors at each locus, association tests included only the typed subset.

This chain joins TRBV2 to TRBJ2-2; 8 central bases correspond to TRBD1. The sequence was obtained from a man aged 25 to 40 in good health and CMV-seronegative. Sequenced material: PBMCs. The encoded CDR3 is CASDPDRANTGELFF. The DNA sequence is as follows: TGTGCCAGCGATCCGGACAGGGCTAACACCGGGGAGCTGTTTTTT.